The 26 T cell receptor beta chains below come from one sample, sequenced in a study of T cell clonality in common variable immunodeficiency. No antigens are known for them. Produced via immunoSEQ multiplex PCR; TCRdb's table is partial and in-frame only. The repertoire consists of tens of thousands of clones, none detected only once. Whole-study findings and limits: Common variable immunodeficiency TCR beta sequences reportedly had fewer deletions and N-nucleotide insertions.

Input material: peripheral blood mononuclear cells. The receptor set was obtained from a human donor with common variable immunodeficiency.

This clone has a count of ten or more. The read halts 3 residues ahead of the CDR3 end, with the missing end drawn from the germline J gene. V usage is TRBV20-1 and J usage is TRBJ2-1; 7 positions match TRBD2. From germline, CDR1 is DFQATT and CDR2 SNEGSKA (reference sequence). Germline trimming cut 2 bases from V and 4 bases from J; bases unmatched to any gene: 11. The CDR3 runs to 16 residues. The CDR3 loop is CSARPLRGGGYNEQFF. Partial CDR3 DNA: TGCAGTGCTAGACCCCTTCGTGGCGGGGGATACAATGAG.

This clone was detected a few times. The CDR3 spells CASKPGSGQPQHF. The part of the CDR3 DNA that was read is TGTGCCAGCAAACCCGGGTCGGGTCAGCCC. The chain has TRBV2 and TRBJ1-5; D not certain. With the read ending 3 residues before the CDR3 end, the germline J gene is used to fill in that end. The V end lost 7 bases, the J end lost 6 bases, and 13 bases lay between the germline ends. The CDR3 is 13 residues long. Germline V CDR1 and CDR2: SNHLY, FYNNEI.

This clone is judged medium-sized. The CDR3 end falls 3 residues outside the read, so it is completed with the germline J gene. V gene TRBV29-1 combines with J gene TRBJ2-5; D not certain. The V gene's germline CDR1 is SQVTM and CDR2 ANQGSEA. Trimming cost V 0 bases and J 1 base, with 12 bases left between them. CDR3 size: 15 residues. The part of the CDR3 DNA that was read is TGCAGCGTTGAAGATCGATGGGCGTTCCAAGAGACC. Translating it yields CSVEDRWAFQET. The whole CDR3 sequence is CSVEDRWAFQETQYF.

This clone is judged medium-sized. The CDR3 end lies 3 residues beyond the end of the read and is filled in from the germline J gene. The V call is TRBV5-8, the J call TRBJ2-7, with 7 bases aligning to TRBD1. The CDR3 runs to 14 residues. Germline values: CDR1 SGHTS, CDR2 YDEGEE. The ends lost 0 bases at V and 5 bases at J; junction bases unmatched: 5. The CDR3 reads CASSLGQGFHEQYF. Incomplete CDR3 DNA: TGTGCCAGCAGCTTGGGACAGGGATTTCACGAG.

In regard to this clone: With the read ending 3 residues before the CDR3 end, the germline J gene is used to fill in that end. V and J are TRBV2 and TRBJ2-6; D is unresolved. The CDR3 is 14 residues long. V was pared by 6 bases and J by 2 bases, with 8 bases between. Germline CDR1 and CDR2: SNHLY and FYNNEI. The CDR3 loop is CASRLRAGANVLTF. CDR3 bases read: TGTGCCAGCAGGCTTCGGGCTGGGGCCAACGTC.

At least ten counts were recorded for this clone. The sequence runs out 3 residues before the end of the CDR3; the remainder is reconstructed from the germline J gene. J is TRBJ2-3 and V is TRBV6-2 or TRBV6-3; the match to TRBD2 covers 7 bases. Germline CDR1 and CDR2: MNHEY and SVGEGT. The junction had 10 bases not matched to a gene; V was cut back by 7 bases and J by 3 bases. CDR3 length: 15 residues. CDR3 region: CASTPGEGSTDTQYF. The covered CDR3 bases are TGTGCCAGCACGCCGGGGGAGGGGTCTACAGATACG.

Notes on this clone: The CDR3 end is not reached by the read, which stops 3 residues before it; the germline J gene fills it in. The genes are TRBV5-1 and TRBJ2-1, with 10 bases matching TRBD1. The CDR3 extends over 16 amino acids. The germline V gene has CDR1 SGHRS and CDR2 YFSETQ. The junction had 8 bases not matched to a gene; V was cut back by 0 bases and J by 8 bases. The CDR3 DNA, read in part, is TGCGCCAGCAGCTTGGCACCGGGACAGGGGAGGGATGAG. Amino acid sequence: CASSLAPGQGRDE. The CDR3 reads in full as CASSLAPGQGRDEQFF.

This clone was counted ten times or more. The observed sequence ends 3 residues before the CDR3 terminus, with the missing tail filled in from the germline J gene. V is TRBV14 and J is TRBJ1-6; TRBD1 is a possible D gene (5 bases). Per the germline V gene, CDR1 is SGHDN and CDR2 is FVKESK. The V end was cut by 4 bases, the J end by 8 bases, with 12 bases between. This CDR3 contains 14 residues. The CDR3 DNA, read in part, is TGTGCCAGCAGCCTTGCGGGGCAGGATTCACCC. It codes for CASSLAGQDSP. The full CDR3 protein is CASSLAGQDSPLHF.

This clone was picked up many times. The read is 3 residues too short to cover the CDR3 end, so that end is filled in from the germline J gene. The chain recombines TRBV2 with TRBJ2-7; TRBD2 aligns across 12 bases. CDR3 size: 15 residues. Germline loops: CDR1 SNHLY, CDR2 FYNNEI. V lost 6 bases and J lost 1; bases outside the gene matches: 4. CDR3 DNA, as far as it was read: TGTGCCAGCAGAGGCACTAGCGGGGGGTCCTACGAG. Translated: CASRGTSGGSYE. The full-length CDR3 reads as CASRGTSGGSYEQYF.

In its sample, this clone was seen many times. Coverage ceases 3 residues before the CDR3 finishes, and the germline J gene fills in the end. J is TRBJ2-1 and V is TRBV2, with 8 positions matching TRBD1. Germline V gene lookup returns CDR1 SNHLY and CDR2 FYNNEI. This CDR3 region has 16 residues. Trimming at V came to 6 bases and at J to 4 bases, leaving 11 bases not matched to a gene. CDR3 DNA, as far as it was read: TGTGCCAGCAGCCTCCCCCCAGGGGGCGGGTACAATGAG. This codes for CASSLPPGGGYNE. The full CDR3 protein reads CASSLPPGGGYNEQFF.

This clone was seen at least ten times. The read finishes 3 residues shy of the CDR3 end, and the germline J gene is used to complete it. This chain links TRBV5-1 with TRBJ1-1; D is perhaps TRBD1 (6 bases). Germline lookup yields CDR1 SGHRS and CDR2 YFSETQ. The germline V and J ends were trimmed by 2 bases and 1 base, with 12 bases remaining between them. The CDR3 length is 15 residues. The CDR3 bases that were read are TGCGCCAGCAGCTTACTACAGGGTGGGAACACTGAA. Translation gives CASSLLQGGNTE. The entire CDR3 is CASSLLQGGNTEAFF.

This clone was recorded many times. The sequenced fragment ends 3 residues before the CDR3 boundary, so the rest is inferred from the germline J gene. The chain carries TRBV7-9 and TRBJ1-2; the D is unclear. Trimming stripped 1 base from V and 2 bases from J, with 8 bases between. This CDR3 region has 14 residues. In germline, CDR1 is SEHNR, CDR2 FQNEAQ (reference sequence). CDR3 region: CASSLGYGNYGYTF. Partial CDR3 DNA: TGTGCCAGCAGCTTAGGATACGGGAACTATGGC. Full variable domain (rest looked up from reference TRBV7-9 and TRBJ1-2): DTGVSQNPRHKITKRGQNVTFRCDPISEHNRLYWYRQTLGQGPEFLTYFQNEAQLEKSRLLSDRFSAERPKGSFSTLEIQRTEQGDSAMYLCASSLGYGNYGYTFGSGTRLTVV.

This clone has at least ten counts. The sequenced fragment ends 3 residues before the CDR3 boundary, so the rest is inferred from the germline J gene. The chain is built from TRBV5-1 and TRBJ1-1; D possibly corresponds to TRBD1 (5 bases). Between the trimmed V and J ends, which lost 0 bases and 1 base, there was a span of 10 bases. Germline V lookup: CDR1 SGHRS, CDR2 YFSETQ. The CDR3 contains 15 residues. Incomplete CDR3 DNA: TGCGCCAGCAGCTTGGCAGGGCCGACGAACACTGAA. Translating gives CASSLAGPTNTE. The complete CDR3 reads CASSLAGPTNTEAFF. Combining the CDR3 with reference TRBV5-1 and TRBJ1-1 gives the whole variable domain KAGVTQTPRYLIKTRGQQVTLSCSPISGHRSVSWYQQTPGQGLQFLFEYFSETQRNKGNFPGRFSGRQFSNSRSEMNVSTLELGDSALYLCASSLAGPTNTEAFFGQGTRLTVV.

At least ten counts were recorded for this clone. The missing CDR3 end, 3 residues past where the read stops, is filled in from the germline J gene. This rearrangement joins TRBV7-9 to TRBJ2-7; tentatively, D is TRBD1 (5 bases). The CDR3 length is 13 residues. CDR1 and CDR2 (germline): SEHNR, FQNEAQ (reference sequence). The V end was cut by 5 bases, the J end by 2 bases, with 10 bases between. CDR3 sequence: CASSIDSPYEQYF. The CDR3 DNA, read in part, is TGTGCCAGCAGCATCGACAGTCCCTACGAG.

This clone was observed at least ten times. Coverage ceases 3 residues before the CDR3 finishes, and the germline J gene fills in the end. This chain joins TRBV20-1 and TRBJ2-7, with 8 bases lining up with TRBD1. This CDR3 spans 16 amino acids. Trimming at V came to 4 bases and at J to 0 bases, leaving 11 bases not matched to a gene. Germline values: CDR1 DFQATT, CDR2 SNEGSKA (reference sequence). The CDR3 reads CSATTPTGDRSYEQYF. The CDR3 bases that were read are TGCAGTGCTACTACGCCGACAGGGGACCGCTCCTACGAG.

This clone was counted ten times or more. From the germline J gene comes the end of the CDR3, since the read stops 3 residues before it. The V call is TRBV20-1, the J call TRBJ2-1; TRBD1 aligns across 9 bases. The junction had 7 bases not matched to a gene; V was cut back by 3 bases and J by 4 bases. CDR1 DFQATT and CDR2 SNEGSKA come from the germline V gene (reference sequence). CDR3 length: 15 amino acids. The CDR3 protein is CSASPLDRGYNEQFF. The sequenced CDR3 bases are TGCAGTGCTAGCCCCCTGGACAGGGGTTACAATGAG.

The table lists this clone with many counts. Read data end 3 residues before the CDR3 end; the end is taken from the germline J gene. The chain joins TRBV5-1 to TRBJ2-5, with 7 bases aligning to TRBD2. CDR1 is SGHRS, CDR2 YFSETQ, per germline. V dropped 7 bases and J dropped 3; count of bases not matched to a gene: 9. This CDR3 contains 14 residues. The CDR3 bases that were read are TGCGCCAGCGCGACGGGGGGAGGAGAAGAGACC. This codes for CASATGGGEET. The full-length CDR3 reads as CASATGGGEETQYF.

This clone was observed at least ten times. Sequencing ends 3 residues short of the CDR3 end; the germline J gene provides the rest. The chain is built from TRBV7-3 and TRBJ2-1; D is ambiguous. Germline V gene sequence: CDR1 SGHTA, CDR2 FQGTGA. V gave up 2 bases and J gave up 0 bases, with 8 bases separating them. This CDR3 contains 15 residues. The CDR3: CASSLGPSSYNEQFF. The CDR3 bases that were read are TGTGCCAGCAGCTTAGGGCCGAGCTCCTACAATGAG.

This clone was seen repeatedly, ten times or more. The read ends 3 residues before the CDR3 terminus; that terminus is restored from the germline J gene. The chain couples TRBV4-1 to TRBJ1-1; no firm D call. This CDR3 comprises 15 residues. V was cut by 1 base and J by 5 bases, with 14 bases left in between. The germline gives CDR1 MGHRA, CDR2 YSYEKL. Incomplete CDR3 DNA: TGCGCCAGCAGCCAAGTGCGTGATTTGACAACTGAA. Translated: CASSQVRDLTTE. The whole CDR3 sequence reads CASSQVRDLTTEAFF.

This clone was observed at least ten times. The read comes to an end 3 residues before the CDR3 does, leaving the germline J gene to fill in the end. The chain uses TRBV5-5 and TRBJ1-5, with D maybe TRBD1 (5 bases). With 1 base removed from V and 7 bases from J, the gap between germline ends came to 9 bases. This CDR3 region has 13 residues. Germline CDR1 and CDR2: SGHKS and YYEKEE (reference sequence). This CDR3 is CASSLFGAQPQHF. Partial CDR3 DNA: TGTGCCAGCAGCTTGTTTGGGGCCCAGCCC.

In this sample, this clone turned up many times. The read finishes 3 residues shy of the CDR3 end, and the germline J gene is used to complete it. The chain combines TRBV20-1 with TRBJ2-1; 10 nucleotides line up with TRBD2. This CDR3 spans 15 amino acids. Germline loops: CDR1 DFQATT, CDR2 SNEGSKA (reference sequence). The junction had 4 bases not matched to a gene; V was cut back by 2 bases and J by 3 bases. CDR3 bases read: TGCAGTGCTAGAAGCGGGGGGGCTAACTACAATGAG. Protein: CSARSGGANYNE. In full, the CDR3 is CSARSGGANYNEQFF.

This clone was seen repeatedly, ten times or more. The read stops 3 residues short of the end of the CDR3; the missing end is completed from the germline J gene. The V call is TRBV6-2 or TRBV6-3, the J call TRBJ2-1; tentative D call: TRBD2 (5 bases). Germline V gene lookup returns CDR1 MNHEY and CDR2 SVGEGT. The CDR3 is made up of 17 amino acids. V lost 7 bases and J lost 3, with 22 bases in between. CDR3 DNA, as far as it was read: TGTGCCAGCACCGATCCTAGCAAGCGGCCTGTCTACAATGAG. This sequence encodes CASTDPSKRPVYNE. The CDR3 in its entirety is CASTDPSKRPVYNEQFF.

This clone came up many times. The read comes to an end 3 residues before the CDR3 does, leaving the germline J gene to fill in the end. Other DNA sequences in the same sample also yield this CDR3. The chain uses TRBV6-2 or TRBV6-3 and TRBJ2-2; D is uncertain. This CDR3 is built from 11 residues. V gave up 6 bases and J gave up 8 bases, with 7 bases separating them. Germline CDR1 and CDR2: MNHEY and SVGEGT. The CDR3 DNA, read in part, is TGTGCCAGCAGCACGGGTGGGGAG. Protein: CASSTGGE. The whole CDR3 sequence is CASSTGGELFF.

This clone occurred a few times. The read halts 3 residues ahead of the CDR3 end, with the missing end drawn from the germline J gene. V usage is TRBV5-1 and J usage is TRBJ1-2; TRBD1 matches 9 bases. The CDR3 has 13 residues. Germline V gives CDR1 SGHRS, CDR2 YFSETQ. V gave up 4 bases and J gave up 7 bases; unmatched junction bases: 5. The CDR3 bases that were read are TGCGCCAGCAGCCAGACAGGGGGATCTGGC. Translation gives CASSQTGGSG. From start to end, the CDR3 is CASSQTGGSGYTF.

This clone was counted at least ten times. The missing CDR3 end, 3 residues past where the read stops, is filled in from the germline J gene. The chain has TRBV2 and TRBJ2-3; 14 bases align to TRBD2. This CDR3 region has 16 residues. Trimming at V came to 4 bases and at J to 2 bases, leaving 2 bases not matched to a gene. Germline V gene lookup returns CDR1 SNHLY and CDR2 FYNNEI. The CDR3 here is CASSGTSGGPTDTQYF. Partial CDR3 DNA: TGTGCCAGCAGTGGGACTAGCGGGGGGCCCACAGATACG.

As to this clone: The CDR3 end falls 3 residues outside the read, so it is completed with the germline J gene. This chain links TRBV2 with TRBJ2-2; a possible D gene is TRBD2 (5 bases). V lost 6 bases, J lost 6 bases, and 20 bases lay in between. The germline gives CDR1 SNHLY, CDR2 FYNNEI. This CDR3 is built from 16 residues. The CDR3 loop reads CASRAPGPAAAGELFF. The CDR3 bases that were read are TGTGCCAGCAGAGCGCCGGGCCCAGCGGCGGCCGGGGAG.